This T cell receptor (beta chain) was sequenced during a study of human T cells and chemical hapten exposure. About the research overall: Scalp application of diphenylcyclopropenone was performed weekly in patients across the entire approximately 26-week study.

For this clonotype: Its antigen is not known.

Single cDNA molecules in the library carried unique molecular identifiers attached during preparation. TCRdb reprocessed the RACE reads with MiXCR, giving one entry per CDR3 protein. Here the sample spans roughly 200,000 distinct CDR3 sequences, 20% to 25% being singletons. The time point was: patch test 1, 2 weeks after DPC sensitization. Specified treatment: therapeutic diphenylcyclopropenone sensitization with weekly scalp DPC. General study results and limits: Patch test score tracked positively with PT1 expanded TCR counts. Versus controls, expanded TCRs had significantly more large CDR3 similarity clusters.

Trimming took 1 base from V and 2 from J; bases not matched to a gene: 11. Germline V gene data show CDR1 as SGHVS and CDR2 as FNYEAQ. The CDR3 runs to 18 residues. This chain uses TRBV7-6 with TRBJ2-3; the match to TRBD2 covers 8 bases. The receptor comes from a woman in her 50s with alopecia areata. Some clones in this sample may be carry-over from other donors' samples. Here the sequenced sample was whole blood, taken in connection with sensitization to the hapten diphenylcyclopropenone (DPC). The CDR3 loop is CASSLGALAGPTTDTQYF. CDR3 bases: TGTGCCAGCAGCTTAGGGGCGCTAGCGGGCCCAACCACAGATACGCAGTATTTT.